The 9 T cell receptor beta chains presented below share a single source sample, sequenced in a study of T cell repertoires and HLA-DP antigens. Antigen specificity for these receptors is unknown. Using immunoSEQ multiplex PCR, the repertoire was profiled, and TCRdb retains in-frame clones only, with some absent. The sample records approximately 89,000 clones, around 86% being singletons. The sequencing input was CD4+ T cells from PBMCs. These receptor sequences come from a man aged 45-65 years in good health and CMV-seronegative.

The CDR3 sequence: CASSTGTHNEKLFF. CDR3 DNA: TGTGCCAGCAGTACCGGGACACATAATGAAAAACTGTTTTTT. The V call is TRBV27, the J call TRBJ1-4; weak D call: TRBD1 (6 bases). The V gene's germline CDR1 is MNHEY and CDR2 SMNVEV (reference sequence). The CDR3 loop spans 14 amino acids. Trimming removed 5 bases at V and 4 bases at J, with 11 bases between.

The V gene is TRBV19, the J gene TRBJ2-7, with D maybe TRBD2 (6 bases). CDR1 and CDR2 from the germline V gene are LNHDA and SQIVND (reference sequence). The CDR3 has 15 amino acids. Trimming removed 2 bases from V and 3 bases from J, with 14 bases in between. DNA of the CDR3: TGTGCCAGTAGTATAAGTCTAGCGAGAGTCTACGAGCAGTACTTC. Its protein is CASSISLARVYEQYF.

This chain joins TRBV19 and TRBJ1-4; no clear D. The CDR3 sequence is 14 residues long. V lost 4 bases, J lost 4 bases, and 10 bases lay in between. Per the germline V gene, CDR1 is LNHDA and CDR2 is SQIVND (reference sequence). CDR3 sequence reads: CASSKLGNNEKLFF. The CDR3 bases are TGTGCCAGTAGTAAGCTGGGAAATAATGAAAAACTGTTTTTT.

This rearrangement joins TRBV6-1 to TRBJ2-1; 8 positions agree with TRBD2. CDR1 is MNHNS and CDR2 is SASEGT in the germline V gene. Trimming at V came to 3 bases and at J to 3 bases, leaving 13 bases not matched to a gene. The CDR3 totals 18 residues. The CDR3 reads CASSDPIGAGDYYNEQFF. The CDR3 nucleotides are TGTGCCAGCAGTGACCCGATCGGAGCGGGGGACTACTACAATGAGCAGTTCTTC.

The chain links TRBV14 to TRBJ1-4, with 7 bases identical to TRBD1. Trimming at V came to 4 bases and at J to 8 bases, leaving 10 bases not matched to a gene. Germline CDR1 and CDR2: SGHDN and FVKESK. This CDR3 is built from 15 residues. As DNA, the CDR3 is TGTGCCAGCAGCCCCCAGACAGGGATGGGGGAAAAACTGTTTTTT. The encoded protein is CASSPQTGMGEKLFF.

V usage is TRBV7-8 and J usage is TRBJ2-6; a possible D gene is TRBD1 (6 bases). The germline CDR1 and CDR2 sequences are SGHVS and FQNEAQ. The CDR3 has 17 amino acids. V was shortened by 5 bases and J by 0 bases, with 14 bases between the two germline ends. The CDR3 loop is CASSQFTGFSGANVLTF. CDR3 in DNA: TGTGCCAGCAGCCAATTTACAGGGTTCTCTGGGGCCAACGTCCTGACTTTC.

This chain connects TRBV28 to TRBJ2-7; D is perhaps TRBD1 (5 bases). Looked up from germline, CDR1 is MDHEN and CDR2 is SYDVKM. The V gene lost 6 bases and the J gene lost 6 bases, with 9 bases spanning the gap. This CDR3 is 11 amino acids long. The CDR3 spells CASRGLGEQYF. CDR3 nucleotide sequence: TGTGCCAGCAGGGGGCTCGGCGAGCAGTACTTC.

This clone was observed a handful of times. Additional DNA sequences in this sample encode the identical CDR3. CDR3 residues: CASSPDSGNQPQHF. The DNA for the CDR3 is TGTGCCAGCTCACCGGACAGCGGCAATCAGCCCCAGCATTTT. The chain couples TRBV18 to TRBJ1-5, with D perhaps matching TRBD1 (6 bases). This CDR3 is built from 14 residues. V dropped 3 bases and J dropped 2 bases, with 8 bases sitting between them. Germline assignment: CDR1 KGHSH and CDR2 LQKENI.

The chain uses TRBV19 and TRBJ2-2, with D perhaps matching TRBD1 (6 bases). Trimming took 5 bases from V and 0 from J, leaving 13 bases between them. The CDR3 extends over 16 amino acids. CDR1 is LNHDA and CDR2 is SQIVND in the germline V gene (reference sequence). CDR3 nucleotides: TGTGCCAGTAGTTATGTAGGGGGTGCGAACACCGGGGAGCTGTTTTTT. It codes for CASSYVGGANTGELFF.